Listed below are T cell receptor beta chains from one sample, sequenced in a study of TIL therapy for anti-PD-1-resistant metastatic lung cancer. Produced via immunoSEQ multiplex PCR; TCRdb's table is partial and in-frame only. The profile shows more than 90,000 clones, under 70% of them singletons. This sample comprised tumor tissue, obtained at baseline. The receptors derive from a person aged 25 to 85 with non-small cell lung cancer. Both conserved end residues are part of each CDR3. Each record gives: V gene, clone size, D gene, J gene, CDR3 DNA, CDR3 protein. A D gene is named only where the DNA matches it firmly. Size tells how often a clone was seen (once, few, many) or the class of an expanded clone, and some rows leave it out.

V: TRBV27; size: once; D: TRBD1; J: TRBJ1-5; DNA: TGTGCCAGCAGTCAAGGACAGGCCCCCTATAGCAATCAGCCCCAGCATTTT; CDR3: CASSQGQAPYSNQPQHF
V: TRBV6-6; size: NA; D: TRBD2; J: TRBJ2-1; DNA: TGTGCCAGCAGTTACGGTAGCGGGTACAATGAGCAGTTCTTC; CDR3: CASSYGSGYNEQFF
V: TRBV6-2/TRBV6-3; size: NA; D: NA; J: TRBJ2-1; DNA: TGTGCCAGCAGTTACCGGGGGTATGAGCAGTTCTTC; CDR3: CASSYRGYEQFF
V: TRBV6-6; size: few; D: TRBD2; J: TRBJ2-6; DNA: TGTGCCAGCAGTCACCGGACTAGTACGGGTGGGGCCAACGTCCTGACTTTC; CDR3: CASSHRTSTGGANVLTF
V: TRBV27; size: few; D: TRBD1; J: TRBJ1-1; DNA: TGTGCCAGCAGCCGCGTTGGCAGGGGGAATTATGAAGCTTTCTTT; CDR3: CASSRVGRGNYEAFF
V: TRBV7-9; size: NA; D: NA; J: TRBJ2-3; DNA: TGTGCCAGCAGCTTCGACAGAACCTTATTTGGAGATACGCAGTATTTT; CDR3: CASSFDRTLFGDTQYF
V: TRBV2; size: NA; D: NA; J: TRBJ1-4; DNA: TGTGCCAGCAGCCTATCGGCAGGGCCCAATGAAAAACTGTTTTTT; CDR3: CASSLSAGPNEKLFF
V: TRBV11-3; size: NA; D: NA; J: TRBJ2-1; DNA: TGTGCCAGCAGCTTAGGGGGGAGTAATGAGCAGTTCTTC; CDR3: CASSLGGSNEQFF
V: TRBV24-1; size: NA; D: TRBD1; J: TRBJ1-5; DNA: TGTGCCACCAGTGACCCCGGACAGGGGGCATATCAGCCCCAGCATTTT; CDR3: CATSDPGQGAYQPQHF
V: TRBV4-2; size: NA; D: TRBD2; J: TRBJ2-2; DNA: TGTGCCAGCAGCCCCGGACTAGCGACCGGGGAGCTGTTTTTT; CDR3: CASSPGLATGELFF
V: TRBV19; size: few; D: NA; J: TRBJ2-3; DNA: TGTGCCAGTAGTGCGGGCCTCGGAGGAGATACGCAGTATTTT; CDR3: CASSAGLGGDTQYF
V: TRBV4-1; size: NA; D: NA; J: TRBJ2-1; DNA: TGCGCCAGCAGCCAAGAATCCGGGGGGCCGGACAATGAGCAGTTCTTC; CDR3: CASSQESGGPDNEQFF
V: TRBV28; size: once; D: TRBD1; J: TRBJ2-7; DNA: TGTGCCAGCAGCCATTTAAACAAGGGGACAGGGAGCCACGAGCAGTACTTC; CDR3: CASSHLNKGTGSHEQYF
V: TRBV11-2; size: NA; D: NA; J: TRBJ1-6; DNA: TGTGCCAGCAGCTTTTACAGGGACAATTCACCCCTCCACTTT; CDR3: CASSFYRDNSPLHF
V: TRBV4-1; size: NA; D: TRBD1; J: TRBJ1-2; DNA: TGCGCCAGCAGCCCTGTGACAGGGGGCGTAGGCTACACCTTC; CDR3: CASSPVTGGVGYTF
V: TRBV7-3; size: few; D: NA; J: TRBJ1-1; DNA: TGTGCCAGCAGCCCTACAGGGACCTCTGAAGCTTTCTTT; CDR3: CASSPTGTSEAFF
V: TRBV6-6; size: NA; D: NA; J: TRBJ1-6; DNA: TGTGCCAGCAGTTACTCCGGATCCTATAATTCACCCCTCCACTTT; CDR3: CASSYSGSYNSPLHF
V: TRBV4-3; size: NA; D: NA; J: TRBJ1-5; DNA: TGCGCCAGCAGCCAAGATGTATACAGCAATCAGCCCCAGCATTTT; CDR3: CASSQDVYSNQPQHF
V: TRBV11-3; size: NA; D: TRBD1; J: TRBJ2-2; DNA: TGTGCCAGCAGCCGGGGACAGGGGGGCACCGGGGAGCTGTTTTTT; CDR3: CASSRGQGGTGELFF
V: TRBV20-1; size: once; D: NA; J: TRBJ2-5; DNA: TGCAGTGCTAGGGGGACCGAGACCCAGTACTTC; CDR3: CSARGTETQYF
V: TRBV29-1; size: NA; D: NA; J: TRBJ2-1; DNA: TGCAGCGTTGCTGACAATGAGCAGTTCTTC; CDR3: CSVADNEQFF
V: TRBV5-1; size: NA; D: TRBD1; J: TRBJ1-3; DNA: TGCGCCAGCAGCTTGGCAGGACAGGACCGCTCTGGAAACACCATATATTTT; CDR3: CASSLAGQDRSGNTIYF